This is a list of T cell receptor beta chains from one sample in a study of blood T cell repertoires in COVID-19. Libraries were prepared by immunoSEQ multiplex PCR; TCRdb keeps only in-frame clonotypes and omits some of them. Altogether a few hundred thousand clones are present, around 86% being singletons, with the ten largest covering around a tenth. The sequenced material came from peripheral blood. The source is a man aged 40-49 years who had recovered from COVID-19. The CDR3 runs from the conserved cysteine through the conserved F or W. A D gene is named only where the DNA matches it firmly. Not every row has a clone size; where given, it reads once, few, many or a size class.

V	D	size	J	DNA	CDR3
TRBV7-8	TRBD2	.	TRBJ2-1	TGTGCCAGCAGCTTAGCCAGCGACGGGGGGTTGTTAGGTGAGCAGTTCTTC	CASSLASDGGLLGEQFF
TRBV5-4	TRBD2	.	TRBJ2-5	TGTGCCAGCAGCAATCCCCTAGCGGGGGAGGGCTCCCAGTACTTC	CASSNPLAGEGSQYF
TRBV12-3/TRBV12-4	.	.	TRBJ2-7	TGTGCCAGCAGTAGGGGAGGCTACGAGCAGTACTTC	CASSRGGYEQYF
TRBV19	.	.	TRBJ2-1	TGTGCCAGTAGTATTTTCCTAGAGGTATTCTTC	CASSIFLEVFF
TRBV6-2/TRBV6-3	.	.	TRBJ1-1	TGTGCCAGCAGTTATGGGTCCAGCGGAAACACTGAAGCTTTCTTT	CASSYGSSGNTEAFF
TRBV5-1	TRBD2	.	TRBJ2-1	TGCGCCAGCAGCTTGGCCGTGACTAGCGGGAGTTCGGGTGAGCAGTTCTTC	CASSLAVTSGSSGEQFF
TRBV2	.	.	TRBJ2-7	TGTGCCAGCAGTATTGGCGGAGCTTGGGAGCAGTACTTC	CASSIGGAWEQYF
TRBV28	TRBD1	.	TRBJ2-2	TGTGCCAGCAATCGACAGGGGCCCGGGGAGCTGTTTTTT	CASNRQGPGELFF
TRBV10-3	.	.	TRBJ2-5	TGTGCCATCAGTGAAAGAGGGGGGGCCGAAGAGACCCAGTACTTC	CAISERGGAEETQYF
TRBV5-1	.	.	TRBJ1-5	TGCGCCAGCAGCCAGAATAGCAATCAGCCCCAGCATTTT	CASSQNSNQPQHF
TRBV11-1	.	.	TRBJ2-7	TGTGCCAGCAGCACCACCAGGGGAGGGACCTACGAGCAGTACTTC	CASSTTRGGTYEQYF
TRBV4-2	TRBD2	few	TRBJ2-2	TGTGCCAGCCGTGGGGCTAGCGGGAGGGCGAACACCGGGGAGCTGTTTTTT	CASRGASGRANTGELFF
TRBV2	TRBD1	.	TRBJ1-4	TGTGCCAGCAGCATGACAGGGGATGAAAAACTGTTTTTT	CASSMTGDEKLFF
TRBV19	TRBD2	.	TRBJ2-1	TGTGCCAGTAGTATCCTTCTAGCGGTCTACAATGAGCAGTTCTTC	CASSILLAVYNEQFF
TRBV25-1	.	.	TRBJ1-2	TGTGCCAGCAGTGAAGCTGGGGCAGGTTCCGTGGGCTACACCTTC	CASSEAGAGSVGYTF